A single sample gave rise to the 27 T cell receptor beta chains below, sequenced in a study of shared clonotypes between healthy human individuals. The table came from immunoSEQ multiplex PCR; TCRdb's copy has only in-frame clones and leaves some out. The sample comprises 950,000 to 1,300,000 clones, more than 65% of which are singletons, and about 1.5% rests with the top ten. The specimen was memory CD4+ T cells sorted from blood. Subset noted: CD45RA-negative fraction. Receptors were obtained from a man aged 18 to 35 in good health.

Turning to this clone: Additional DNA sequences in this sample encode the identical CDR3. This chain joins TRBV6-1 and TRBJ2-3, with 7 bases identical to TRBD1. The length of the CDR3 is 15 residues. Germline CDR1 is MNHNS and CDR2 is SASEGT. V lost 3 bases and J lost 3; bases outside the gene matches: 6. In nucleotides, the CDR3 is TGTGCCAGCAGTGAGCGACAGGGATCGACAGATACGCAGTATTTT. It specifies CASSERQGSTDTQYF.

The chain has TRBV18 and TRBJ2-1; a possible D gene is TRBD1 (5 bases). Trimming stripped 1 base from V and 0 bases from J, with 7 bases between. The CDR3 is 15 residues long. Germline V CDR1 and CDR2: KGHSH, LQKENI. The CDR3 loop reads CASSPRQGSYNEQFF. The CDR3 nucleotides are TGTGCCAGCTCACCACGGCAGGGCTCCTACAATGAGCAGTTCTTC.

The gene calls are TRBV10-3 and TRBJ2-5; no definite D call. CDR1 is ENHRY, CDR2 SYGVKD, per germline. Trimming took off 2 bases at V and 5 bases at J, with 12 bases between the two ends. The CDR3 contains 14 residues. The CDR3 sequence is CAISENLVVETQYF. Written as DNA, the CDR3 is TGTGCCATCAGTGAGAATCTAGTGGTGGAGACCCAGTACTTC.

This rearrangement joins TRBV18 to TRBJ1-6; 8 positions agree with TRBD1. Trimming took 5 bases from V and 5 from J; bases not matched to a gene: 5. Germline V lookup: CDR1 KGHSH, CDR2 LQKENI. CDR3 length: 15 residues. DNA of the CDR3: TGTGCCAGCTCATCTCAGGGGGCGAATAATTCACCCCTCCACTTT. Protein product: CASSSQGANNSPLHF.

The chain is built from TRBV6-6 and TRBJ2-7, with a tentative D call TRBD1 (5 bases). Between the trimmed V and J ends, which lost 6 bases and 0 bases, there was a span of 18 bases. The CDR3 is 16 residues long. CDR1 and CDR2 from the germline V gene are MNHNY and SVGAGI (reference sequence). CDR3 in DNA: TGTGCCAGCAGCGACCCAGGGTCCCTAAGCTCCTACGAGCAGTACTTC. Its translation is CASSDPGSLSSYEQYF.

J is TRBJ2-1 and V is TRBV7-2, with 11 bases matching TRBD2. This CDR3 comprises 16 residues. Germline trimming cut 1 base from V and 5 bases from J; bases unmatched to any gene: 4. Germline-derived CDR1 and CDR2 are SGHTA and FQGNSA. CDR3 bases: TGTGCCAGCAGCTTAGGGGGACTAGCGGAGGACAATGAGCAGTTCTTC. This translates into CASSLGGLAEDNEQFF.

The V and J genes are TRBV5-1 and TRBJ2-3; TRBD2 matches 10 bases. Germline CDR1 and CDR2: SGHRS and YFSETQ. The length of the CDR3 is 14 residues. V was clipped by 4 bases and J by 4 bases; unmatched bases: 3. The chain's CDR3 is CASSTSGIPDTQYF. In DNA, the CDR3 is TGCGCCAGCAGCACTAGCGGGATCCCAGATACGCAGTATTTT.

The gene calls are TRBV2 and TRBJ2-1; no clear D gene. V shed 3 bases and J shed 7 bases, with 10 bases lying between them. The CDR3 contains 13 residues. The germline gives CDR1 SNHLY, CDR2 FYNNEI. The CDR3 nucleotides are TGTGCCAGCAGTGAGGTAGCCGAGAATGAGCAGTTCTTC. Protein sequence: CASSEVAENEQFF.

The chain is built from TRBV15 and TRBJ2-7; 8 bases fit TRBD1. Germline V gene sequence: CDR1 LNHNV, CDR2 YYDKDF (reference sequence). The CDR3 has 17 amino acids. J gave up 2 bases and V 0 bases, and 9 bases lay outside the gene matches. CDR3 sequence (DNA): TGTGCCACCAGCAGAGATAGGTTTCGCAGGGGGCCCTACGAGCAGTACTTC. This translates into CATSRDRFRRGPYEQYF.

The genes are TRBV4-1 and TRBJ1-3; possible D gene TRBD1, 6 bases. The CDR3 has 15 residues. The germline V gene encodes CDR1 MGHRA and CDR2 YSYEKL. Trimming left V 0 bases short and J 2 bases short, with 8 bases between. The CDR3 DNA sequence: TGCGCCAGCAGCCAAGAGGGGACACCTGGAAACACCATATATTTT. It yields the protein CASSQEGTPGNTIYF.

This clone was found many times. The chain couples TRBV19 to TRBJ1-2; unclear D gene. Germline lookup yields CDR1 LNHDA and CDR2 SQIVND (reference sequence). With 10 bases removed from V and 6 bases from J, the gap between germline ends came to 12 bases. The CDR3 is 11 residues long. Here the CDR3 DNA reads TGTGCCACCCGGGCTCCTAATGGCTACACCTTC. This encodes CATRAPNGYTF.

The chain combines TRBV28 with TRBJ2-4; 8 bases line up with TRBD1. The CDR3 consists of 13 residues. The J segment lost 10 bases and the V segment lost 4 bases, leaving 6 bases of the junction unmatched. CDR1 and CDR2 (germline): MDHEN, SYDVKM. The CDR3 sequence: CASSSGQGRIQYF. In DNA form, the CDR3 reads TGTGCCAGCAGTTCCGGACAGGGAAGGATTCAGTACTTC. Variable domain in full (rest from reference TRBV28 and TRBJ2-4): DVKVTQSSRYLVKRTGEKVFLECVQDMDHENMFWYRQDPGLGLRLIYFSYDVKMKEKGDIPEGYSVSREKKERFSLILESASTNQTSMYLCASSSGQGRIQYFGAGTRLSVL.

This clone was seen once. The chain employs TRBV2 and TRBJ2-3; D ambiguous. The CDR3 totals 15 residues. Per germline, CDR1 SNHLY and CDR2 FYNNEI. V was trimmed by 7 bases and J by 1 base, leaving 15 bases between them. The CDR3 DNA reads as TGTGCCAGCACTCTCCGGCCCGCAGGCACAGATACGCAGTATTTT. Its protein product is CASTLRPAGTDTQYF.

There are many counts of this clone. The chain links TRBV6-6 to TRBJ2-1; D is unresolved. This CDR3 has 13 residues. Trimming removed 7 bases at V and 4 bases at J, with 11 bases between. Germline V gives CDR1 MNHNY, CDR2 SVGAGI (reference sequence). CDR3 sequence (DNA): TGTGCCAGCAAGAAGACTCCTTACAATGAGCAGTTCTTC. Residues: CASKKTPYNEQFF.

V is TRBV10-2 and J is TRBJ1-2, with 10 bases that match TRBD1. CDR3 size: 12 residues. Trimming at V came to 6 bases and at J to 10 bases, leaving 5 bases not matched to a gene. Germline assignment: CDR1 WSHSY and CDR2 SAAADI. The CDR3, as DNA: TGCGCCAGCAGCTGGACAGGGGGGACCTACACCTTC. It specifies CASSWTGGTYTF.

The J gene is TRBJ1-6, the V gene TRBV11-2, with D possibly matching TRBD1 (6 bases). Germline CDR1 SGHAT, CDR2 FQNNGV. This CDR3 contains 17 residues. Trimming took 4 bases from V and 9 from J, leaving 22 bases between them. This CDR3 is CASSSIRETGKGSPLHF. Written as DNA, the CDR3 is TGTGCCAGCAGCTCAATTAGGGAAACAGGGAAGGGTTCACCCCTCCACTTT.

V usage is TRBV6-6 and J usage is TRBJ2-5, with 13 bases fitting TRBD2. Germline V gene lookup returns CDR1 MNHNY and CDR2 SVGAGI (reference sequence). The CDR3 is 15 residues long. The ends lost 6 bases at V and 6 bases at J; junction bases unmatched: 7. The CDR3 region is CASRQTSGGPQTQYF. CDR3 sequence (DNA): TGTGCCAGCAGACAGACTAGCGGGGGGCCCCAGACCCAGTACTTC.

This clone was seen ten or more times. V is TRBV4-2 and J is TRBJ2-3; 10 bases align to TRBD2. The J segment lost 1 base and the V segment lost 1 base, leaving 5 bases of the junction unmatched. This CDR3 has 17 amino acids. The germline CDR1 and CDR2 sequences are LGHNA and YNFKEQ. CDR3 sequence: CASSQASGSVGTDTQYF. The DNA for the CDR3 is TGTGCCAGCAGCCAAGCTAGCGGGAGCGTTGGCACAGATACGCAGTATTTT.

V usage is TRBV11-2 and J usage is TRBJ2-7, with unresolved D. With 4 bases removed from V and 7 bases from J, the gap between germline ends came to 8 bases. The germline V gene encodes CDR1 SGHAT and CDR2 FQNNGV. The CDR3 extends over 11 amino acids. The CDR3 spells CASSSSREQYF. In DNA form, the CDR3 reads TGTGCCAGCAGCTCAAGCCGGGAGCAGTACTTC. The full variable domain, completed using reference TRBV11-2 and TRBJ2-7, is EAGVAQSPRYKIIEKRQSVAFWCNPISGHATLYWYQQILGQGPKLLIQFQNNGVVDDSQLPKDRFSAERLKGVDSTLKIQPAKLEDSAVYLCASSSSREQYFGPGTRLTVT.

Comment on this clone: Other DNA sequences in this specimen translate into the identical CDR3. The chain links TRBV7-2 to TRBJ2-7; D ambiguous. The CDR3 totals 11 residues. V was cut by 5 bases and J by 1 base, with 3 bases left in between. Germline CDR1 SGHTA, CDR2 FQGNSA. CDR3 nucleotides: TGTGCCAGCAGCAGATCCTACGAGCAGTACTTC. Amino acids: CASSRSYEQYF.

This CDR3 is CASSVGPGRTDTQYF. The CDR3, as DNA: TGTGCCAGCAGCGTAGGACCCGGGAGGACAGATACGCAGTATTTT. The chain couples TRBV9 to TRBJ2-3; TRBD2 matches at 7 bases. Germline assignment: CDR1 SGDLS and CDR2 YYNGEE. V lost 0 bases, J lost 3 bases, and 4 bases stayed unmatched. CDR3 length equals 15 residues.

The chain employs TRBV7-3 and TRBJ1-6; TRBD1 is a possible D gene (6 bases). There are 14 residues in the CDR3. In germline, CDR1 is SGHTA, CDR2 FQGTGA. Trimming shortened V by 5 bases and J by 6 bases, and 11 bases separated the two germline ends. CDR3 residues: CASSVGHSNSPLHF. The CDR3 bases are TGTGCCAGCAGCGTGGGACATTCTAATTCACCCCTCCACTTT.

The J gene is TRBJ2-7, the V gene TRBV18, with 8 bases lining up with TRBD2. The ends lost 0 bases at V and 2 bases at J; junction bases unmatched: 3. CDR1 and CDR2 from the germline V gene are KGHSH and LQKENI. The CDR3 length is 15 residues. The CDR3: CASSPPGGGTYEQYF. Written as DNA, the CDR3 is TGTGCCAGCTCACCACCGGGCGGGGGGACCTACGAGCAGTACTTC.

The chain couples TRBV4-1 to TRBJ1-5; D unresolved. Trimming took 1 base from V and 4 from J, leaving 11 bases between them. Germline CDR1 and CDR2: MGHRA and YSYEKL. There are 15 residues in the CDR3. The CDR3 region has the DNA TGCGCCAGCAGCCAAGCCTCGGGTCGGAATCAGCCCCAGCATTTT. The encoded protein is CASSQASGRNQPQHF.

This chain links TRBV5-4 with TRBJ1-1, with 8 bases aligning to TRBD1. The CDR3 runs to 14 residues. The V and J ends lost 2 bases and 1 base, in that order; junction bases with no gene match: 1. Germline V gives CDR1 SGHNT, CDR2 YYREEE (reference sequence). The CDR3 DNA is TGTGCCAGCAGCTTCCAGGGGGCGAACACTGAAGCTTTCTTT. Amino acid sequence: CASSFQGANTEAFF.

The rearrangement uses TRBV5-1 and TRBJ2-1, with 13 bases aligning to TRBD2. V gave up 4 bases and J gave up 8 bases; unmatched junction bases: 9. The CDR3 loop spans 16 amino acids. Looked up from germline, CDR1 is SGHRS and CDR2 is YFSETQ. CDR3 in DNA: TGCGCCAGCAGCATGACACTAGCGGGAGGGGTCGATGAGCAGTTCTTC. Amino acids: CASSMTLAGGVDEQFF.

There are a few counts of this clone. The chain carries TRBV7-2 and TRBJ1-4, with D possibly being TRBD1 (5 bases). This CDR3 has 14 residues. The V gene's germline CDR1 is SGHTA and CDR2 FQGNSA. V lost 5 bases and J 8 bases, leaving 15 bases between the germline ends. The CDR3 reads CASSESTGAEKLFF. CDR3 DNA sequence: TGTGCCAGCAGCGAATCTACCGGGGCGGAAAAACTGTTTTTT.